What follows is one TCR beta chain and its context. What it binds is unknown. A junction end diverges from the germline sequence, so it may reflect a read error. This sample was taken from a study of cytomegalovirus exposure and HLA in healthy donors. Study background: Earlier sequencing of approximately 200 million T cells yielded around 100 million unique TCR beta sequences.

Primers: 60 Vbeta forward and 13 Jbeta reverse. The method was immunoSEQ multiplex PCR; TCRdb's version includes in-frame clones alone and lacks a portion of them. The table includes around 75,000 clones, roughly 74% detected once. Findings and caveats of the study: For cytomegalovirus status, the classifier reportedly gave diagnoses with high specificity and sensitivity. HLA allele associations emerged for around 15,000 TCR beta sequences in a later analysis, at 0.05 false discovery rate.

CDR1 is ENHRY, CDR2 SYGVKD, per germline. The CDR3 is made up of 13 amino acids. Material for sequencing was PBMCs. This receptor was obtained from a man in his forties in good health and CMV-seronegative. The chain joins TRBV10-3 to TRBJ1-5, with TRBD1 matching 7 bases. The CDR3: CAIRDDRDQPRHF. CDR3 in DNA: TGTGCCATCAGAGATGACAGGGACCAGCCCCGGCATTTT.